This T cell receptor (beta chain) came from a study of blood T cell repertoires in COVID-19. Study as a whole: Sources were T cells, B-cell-depleted T cells, or PBMCs; the material itself was cDNA or gDNA.

Sequencing used immunoSEQ multiplex PCR; TCRdb keeps in-frame clones, though not all of them. This sample has over 400,000 clones, with more than 85% found just once. Deletions cut 2 bases from V and 11 bases from J, with 19 bases between. CDR1 and CDR2 (germline): MNHEY, SVGAGI. This CDR3 is 14 amino acids long. The V and J genes are TRBV6-5 and TRBJ2-7; D possibly corresponds to TRBD1 (7 bases). Specimen: PBMCs or T cells enriched from blood (not recorded which). The receptor was derived from a woman aged 55-75 years who had recovered from COVID-19. As DNA, the CDR3 is TGTGCCAGCAGTTACGCGGGACAGACCTCTGGGAAGTACTTC. It translates to CASSYAGQTSGKYF.